The rows below give T cell receptor beta chains drawn from one sample of a study of T cell changes during pregnancy in multiple sclerosis. Method: immunoSEQ multiplex PCR; TCRdb's copy keeps in-frame clones and lacks some. This sample has about 45,000 clones, with roughly nine tenths found just once. Here the sequenced sample was CD4+ T cells from peripheral blood mononuclear cells, taken in the first trimester of pregnancy. The receptors originated from a female donor with multiple sclerosis, enrolled in a pregnancy study. Both conserved end residues are part of each CDR3. Fields, in order: J gene, D gene, clone size, V gene, CDR3 length, CDR3 DNA, CDR3 protein. A D gene is named only where the DNA matches it firmly. Rows may omit the clone size; those that give it use once, few, many or a size class.

TRBJ2-7 | TRBD2 | . | TRBV7-2 | 15 | TGTGCCAGCAGCTTAGCGGGACTAGCGGGAGACGAGCAGTACTTC | CASSLAGLAGDEQYF
TRBJ2-2 | . | . | TRBV19 | 15 | TGTGCCAGTAGTATAGGAGGGATGGGATACGGGGAGCTGTTTTTT | CASSIGGMGYGELFF
TRBJ2-5 | TRBD1 | . | TRBV5-1 | 15 | TGCGCCAGCAGCGTGGTTGGGGACAGGGTTGAGACCCAGTACTTC | CASSVVGDRVETQYF
TRBJ1-2 | . | . | TRBV30 | 15 | TGTGCCTGGATTGAGTTGCTTGACCGGGATGGGGGCTACACCTTC | CAWIELLDRDGGYTF
TRBJ1-2 | . | . | TRBV4-1 | 16 | TGCGCCAGCAGCCAAGTGCTGGGAGGCGTGCGTGGTGGCTACACCTTC | CASSQVLGGVRGGYTF
TRBJ2-7 | TRBD2 | . | TRBV7-9 | 11 | TGTGCCAGCAGCCCCCTAGCGGGGCAGTACTTC | CASSPLAGQYF
TRBJ2-3 | TRBD1 | . | TRBV11-2 | 14 | TGTGCCAGCAGCTCCGGACAGGGGGTAGATACGCAGTATTTT | CASSSGQGVDTQYF
TRBJ2-7 | TRBD1 | . | TRBV10-3 | 17 | TGTGCCATCAGTGAGCGGGGAGGGGGGACAGGGGTTACCGAGCAGTACTTC | CAISERGGGTGVTEQYF
TRBJ2-1 | . | . | TRBV4-1 | 17 | TGCGCCAGCAGCCACGAACAGGGGAGGCTAGCCTACAATGAGCAGTTCTTC | CASSHEQGRLAYNEQFF
TRBJ2-6 | TRBD1 | . | TRBV19 | 17 | TGTGCCAGTAGTTTAGGACAGGGAATCGCTGGGGCCAACGTCCTGACTTTC | CASSLGQGIAGANVLTF
TRBJ2-1 | . | medium-sized | TRBV2 | 13 | TGTGCCAGCAGTGATGTCGGGACAATTGAGCAGTTCTTC | CASSDVGTIEQFF
TRBJ2-5 | TRBD2 | . | TRBV5-1 | 16 | TGCGCCAGCAAGGTTACGAGCGGGAGGACGGGAGAGACCCAGTACTTC | CASKVTSGRTGETQYF
TRBJ2-4 | . | . | TRBV5-4 | 15 | TGTGCCAGCAGCATCGGAGGGCCTTGGAAAAACATTCAGTACTTC | CASSIGGPWKNIQYF
TRBJ2-1 | . | . | TRBV5-1 | 15 | TGCGCCAGCAGGTGGCAGGAGGGAACCCATGGTGAGCAGTTCTTC | CASRWQEGTHGEQFF
TRBJ2-7 | . | . | TRBV13 | 15 | TGTGCCAGCAGCTCCGACGGGGGATTTGGCTACGAGCAGTACTTC | CASSSDGGFGYEQYF
TRBJ1-3 | . | . | TRBV19 | 14 | TGTGCCAGCCACAGAGGGGGAAATGGAAACACCATATATTTT | CASHRGGNGNTIYF
TRBJ2-5 | TRBD1 | few | TRBV6-5 | 15 | TGTGCCAGCAGTGGGACAGGACCCCACCAAGAGACCCAGTACTTC | CASSGTGPHQETQYF
TRBJ1-4 | TRBD1 | . | TRBV9 | 15 | TGTGCCAGCAGCGCCGGACAGGGATGGGATGAAAAACTGTTTTTT | CASSAGQGWDEKLFF
TRBJ2-3 | TRBD2 | . | TRBV5-1 | 14 | TGCGCCAGCAGTCTAGCGGGAAACACAGATACGCAGTATTTT | CASSLAGNTDTQYF
TRBJ2-2 | TRBD2 | . | TRBV18 | 16 | TGTGCCAGCTCACCACCGGGACTAGCGGGATCCGGGGAGCTGTTTTTT | CASSPPGLAGSGELFF
TRBJ2-7 | TRBD2 | . | TRBV7-8 | 17 | TGTGCCAGCAGCTTAGAAGGCGGGGGTTTCCCCTCCTACGAGCAGTACTTC | CASSLEGGGFPSYEQYF
TRBJ1-1 | TRBD1 | once | TRBV5-1 | 13 | TGCGCCAGCAGCTTGGCAGGGGGGCCTGAAGCTTTCTTT | CASSLAGGPEAFF
TRBJ1-3 | TRBD1 | . | TRBV6-1 | 14 | TGTGCCAGCAGTGAAGGTCGAGGGGGCAACACCATATATTTT | CASSEGRGGNTIYF
TRBJ1-4 | TRBD1 | . | TRBV28 | 15 | TGTGCCAGCAGTCAAGTCGACAGGGGCTTGAGAAAACTGTTTTTT | CASSQVDRGLRKLFF
TRBJ2-1 | . | . | TRBV27 | 15 | TGTGCCAGCAGTGACAGGCCCTCCTCCTACAATGAGCAGTTCTTC | CASSDRPSSYNEQFF
TRBJ2-2 | . | . | TRBV27 | 12 | TGTGCCAGCAGTTTTCTCACCGGGGAGCTGTTTTTT | CASSFLTGELFF
TRBJ2-7 | TRBD1 | . | TRBV5-8 | 15 | TGTGCCAGCAGCTGGGACAGGGGGCGGAATTACGAGCAGTACTTC | CASSWDRGRNYEQYF
TRBJ2-1 | TRBD2 | . | TRBV18 | 17 | TGTGCCAGCTCACCACCTCTAGCGGGAGGGGACTACAATGAGCAGTTCTTC | CASSPPLAGGDYNEQFF
TRBJ2-1 | . | . | TRBV7-7 | 17 | TGTGCCAGCAGCGCAACACCACGGGGGAGGACCGACAATGAGCAGTTCTTC | CASSATPRGRTDNEQFF
TRBJ1-1 | . | . | TRBV19 | 13 | TGTGCCAGTAGGGGGGGAATTAACACTGAAGCTTTCTTT | CASRGGINTEAFF
TRBJ1-2 | TRBD1 | . | TRBV6-5 | 15 | TGTGCCAGCAGTTACGATGCCGGGACAGGGGCCGGCTACACCTTC | CASSYDAGTGAGYTF
TRBJ2-7 | TRBD2 | . | TRBV19 | 14 | TGTGCCAGTAGTATGCTAGCGGGTGCTTACGAGCAGTACTTC | CASSMLAGAYEQYF
TRBJ1-3 | . | . | TRBV5-4 | 14 | TGTGCCAGCAGCCCCGGGGGGGCCGGAAACACCATATATTTT | CASSPGGAGNTIYF
TRBJ2-5 | . | once | TRBV7-2 | 13 | TGTGCCAGCAGCCCGCAGGGAGGAGAGACCCAGTACTTC | CASSPQGGETQYF
TRBJ1-2 | . | . | TRBV28 | 15 | TGTGCCAGCAGTTTAACCGGGAAATCTTACTATGGCTACACCTTC | CASSLTGKSYYGYTF
TRBJ1-1 | . | once | TRBV4-1 | 14 | TGCGCCAGCAGCAAGACAGGAGCTAACACTGAAGCTTTCTTT | CASSKTGANTEAFF
TRBJ2-7 | . | . | TRBV11-1 | 15 | TGTGCCAGCAGCGTTACCCGGACAGCGACCTACGAGCAGTACTTC | CASSVTRTATYEQYF
TRBJ2-1 | . | . | TRBV5-1 | 16 | TGCGCCAGCAGTTCATCGGTAAGGGGCCTATACAATGAGCAGTTCTTC | CASSSSVRGLYNEQFF
TRBJ2-7 | TRBD1 | once | TRBV11-2 | 15 | TGTGCCAGCAGCTTCGGGACAGGGTCAACCTACGAGCAGTACTTC | CASSFGTGSTYEQYF
TRBJ2-7 | . | . | TRBV5-5 | 14 | TGTGCCAGCAGCTTGCAGGGCACCACCTACGAGCAGTACTTC | CASSLQGTTYEQYF
TRBJ1-4 | . | . | TRBV29-1 | 13 | TGCAGCGTTGTTCAAGGGGGAAGCGAAAAACTGTTTTTT | CSVVQGGSEKLFF
TRBJ2-2 | TRBD2 | few | TRBV10-1 | 14 | TGCGCCAGCAGTGAGTGGGGGGGGACCGGGGAGCTGTTTTTT | CASSEWGGTGELFF
TRBJ2-1 | TRBD2 | . | TRBV9 | 16 | TGTGCCAGCAGCAGGAGTGGCGGGAGCTCCTACAATGAGCAGTTCTTC | CASSRSGGSSYNEQFF
TRBJ2-7 | TRBD2 | . | TRBV25-1 | 17 | TGTGCCAGCAGTGAAAGCCTCCCCCTAGCGGGAGTCTACGAGCAGTACTTC | CASSESLPLAGVYEQYF
TRBJ2-5 | . | . | TRBV9 | 15 | TGTGCCAGCAGCACTAAGGACCAGCCCGGGGAAACCCAGTACTTC | CASSTKDQPGETQYF
TRBJ2-7 | TRBD2 | once | TRBV4-1 | 14 | TGCGCCAGCAGCCAAGGGACTAGCGCCTACGAGCAGTACTTC | CASSQGTSAYEQYF
TRBJ1-6 | . | . | TRBV5-1 | 15 | TGCGCCAGCAGCTTCGACTTCGGGGGAAATTCACCCCTCCACTTT | CASSFDFGGNSPLHF
TRBJ2-7 | TRBD1 | . | TRBV14 | 15 | TGTGCCAGCAGTGCACACCGGGACAGACTCTACGAGCAGTACTTC | CASSAHRDRLYEQYF
TRBJ1-2 | . | once | TRBV21-1 | 13 | TGTGCCAGCGGGGCCGGTGCTTTTTGGGGCTACACCTTC | CASGAGAFWGYTF
TRBJ2-5 | . | few | TRBV28 | 14 | TGTGCCAGCAAAAACGGTTGGGAGGAAGAGACCCAGTACTTC | CASKNGWEEETQYF
TRBJ1-3 | . | . | TRBV19 | 12 | TGTGCCAGTAGCTTCGTGGAGAACACCATATATTTT | CASSFVENTIYF
TRBJ1-4 | TRBD1 | . | TRBV6-6 | 15 | TGTGCCAGCACTCACTTCGGACAGGGGATTCAAAAACTGTTTTTT | CASTHFGQGIQKLFF